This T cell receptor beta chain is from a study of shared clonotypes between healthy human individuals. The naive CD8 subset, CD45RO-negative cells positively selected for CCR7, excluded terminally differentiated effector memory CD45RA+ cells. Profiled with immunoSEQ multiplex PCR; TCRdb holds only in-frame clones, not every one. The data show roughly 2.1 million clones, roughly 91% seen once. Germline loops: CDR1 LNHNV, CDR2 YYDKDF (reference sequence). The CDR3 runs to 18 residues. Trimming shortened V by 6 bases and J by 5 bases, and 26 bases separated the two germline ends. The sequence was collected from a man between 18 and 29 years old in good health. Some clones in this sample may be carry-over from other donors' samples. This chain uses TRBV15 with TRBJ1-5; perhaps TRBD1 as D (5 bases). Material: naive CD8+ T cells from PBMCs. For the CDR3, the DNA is TGTGCCACCAGTAAGAATTTTGGGGGGACTGCTAAAGATCAGCCCCAGCATTTT. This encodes CATSKNFGGTAKDQPQHF.